Below, 23 T cell receptor beta chains from the same sample are listed, as sequenced in a study of blood T cell repertoires in COVID-19. Profiled with immunoSEQ multiplex PCR; TCRdb holds only in-frame clones, not every one. Of about 150,000 clones in the sample, about 89% are singletons; the top ten hold roughly 0.54%. Sequences were obtained from peripheral blood. All receptors derive from a man aged 45-65 years with acute or convalescent COVID-19.

The J gene is TRBJ2-1, the V gene TRBV2; 7 nucleotides agree with TRBD2. V dropped 10 bases and J dropped 4; count of bases not matched to a gene: 13. This CDR3 has 15 residues. The V gene's germline CDR1 is SNHLY and CDR2 FYNNEI. Here the CDR3 reads CANSDGASGYNEQFF. CDR3 nucleotide sequence: TGTGCCAACTCCGACGGGGCTAGCGGTTACAATGAGCAGTTCTTC.

The chain carries TRBV28 and TRBJ2-2; 8 nucleotides align to TRBD1. This CDR3 is built from 15 residues. CDR1 is MDHEN, CDR2 SYDVKM, per germline. J lost 7 bases, V lost 5 bases, and 9 bases had no gene match. In DNA, the CDR3 is TGTGCCAGCAGTCCAGGACAGGGAGTAAGCGGGGAGCTGTTTTTT. Protein: CASSPGQGVSGELFF.

The chain recombines TRBV10-3 with TRBJ1-2; D is unresolved. Germline V CDR1 and CDR2: ENHRY, SYGVKD. The CDR3 extends over 11 amino acids. V lost 3 bases to trimming and J lost 4 bases, with 3 bases between them. The CDR3 region has the DNA TGTGCCATCAGTGACATCTATGGCTACACCTTC. This encodes CAISDIYGYTF.

The rearrangement joins TRBV7-9 to TRBJ2-3, with a possible D match to TRBD2 (7 bases). CDR1 and CDR2 from the germline V gene are SEHNR and FQNEAQ (reference sequence). This CDR3 has 14 residues. V lost 5 bases and J lost 5, with 14 bases in between. The CDR3 DNA reads TGTGCCAGCAGCAACCGGGGGGCCGGAGATACGCAGTATTTT. Encoded protein: CASSNRGAGDTQYF.

The CDR3 DNA sequence: TGTGCCAGCAGCTACCGGGACAGTCGCGGCTCACCCCTCCACTTT. It is translated as CASSYRDSRGSPLHF. V usage is TRBV5-8 and J usage is TRBJ1-6, with TRBD1 matching over 7 bases. V was pared by 3 bases and J by 10 bases, with 10 bases of the junction left unmatched. This CDR3 is 15 amino acids long. Germline V CDR1 and CDR2: SGHTS, YDEGEE.

The chain carries TRBV29-1 and TRBJ1-5; 7 nucleotides match TRBD1. Trimming cost V 6 bases and J 0 bases; bases outside gene matches: 5. This CDR3 is built from 14 residues. The germline V gene encodes CDR1 SQVTM and CDR2 ANQGSEA. The CDR3 nucleotides read TGCAGCGTACAGACAGGGATTAGCAATCAGCCCCAGCATTTT. Its protein product is CSVQTGISNQPQHF.

The genes are TRBV7-9 and TRBJ2-2; TRBD2 matches 7 bases. The CDR3 length is 16 residues. V lost 2 bases, J lost 6 bases, and 9 bases stayed unmatched. Per germline, CDR1 SEHNR and CDR2 FQNEAQ (reference sequence). In DNA, the CDR3 is TGTGCCAGCAGCTTATGGGAGGGAGAGTATTCCGGGGAGCTGTTTTTT. Translated: CASSLWEGEYSGELFF. Full variable domain (missing parts from reference TRBV7-9 and TRBJ2-2): DTGVSQNPRHKITKRGQNVTFRCDPISEHNRLYWYRQTLGQGPEFLTYFQNEAQLEKSRLLSDRFSAERPKGSFSTLEIQRTEQGDSAMYLCASSLWEGEYSGELFFGEGSRLTVL.

The V call is TRBV6-5, the J call TRBJ2-7, with 9 bases matching TRBD1. V lost 6 bases, J lost 1 base, and 4 bases stayed unmatched. This CDR3 region has 14 residues. Germline values: CDR1 MNHEY, CDR2 SVGAGI. CDR3 protein: CASSRDRASYEQYF. DNA of the CDR3: TGTGCCAGCAGCCGGGACAGGGCATCCTACGAGCAGTACTTC.

This chain uses TRBV9 with TRBJ1-5; 10 bases align to TRBD1. J gave up 5 bases and V 3 bases, and 2 bases lay outside the gene matches. The CDR3 sequence is 14 residues long. CDR1 SGDLS and CDR2 YYNGEE come from the germline V gene. The CDR3 protein is CASSGQGADQPQHF. The CDR3 DNA reads as TGTGCCAGCAGCGGACAGGGGGCGGATCAGCCCCAGCATTTT.

This clone was found once. This sequence joins TRBV7-8 and TRBJ2-1; 16 bases are a match to TRBD2. V lost 5 bases to trimming and J lost 7 bases; unmatched junction nucleotides: 8. The CDR3 extends over 17 amino acids. In germline, CDR1 is SGHVS, CDR2 FQNEAQ. The CDR3 coding sequence is TGTGCCAGCAGCCCGCCGGGACTAGCGGGAGGGACGAATGAGCAGTTCTTC. Translated, it gives CASSPPGLAGGTNEQFF.

CDR3 nucleotide sequence: TGTGCCAGCTCACAAGGGGCCCAAGAGACCCAGTACTTC. It specifies CASSQGAQETQYF. J is TRBJ2-5 and V is TRBV18; possibly TRBD1 for D (5 bases). The CDR3 extends over 13 amino acids. The germline V gene has CDR1 KGHSH and CDR2 LQKENI. The V gene lost 4 bases and the J gene lost 1 base, with 7 bases spanning the gap.

J is TRBJ1-3 and V is TRBV7-2, with TRBD1 identical over 8 bases. CDR1 SGHTA and CDR2 FQGNSA come from the germline V gene. Unmatched junction bases numbered 9, after V lost 5 bases and J lost 0 bases. The CDR3 is made up of 17 amino acids. CDR3 sequence: CASSPRTGPSSGNTIYF. The CDR3 region has the DNA TGTGCCAGCAGCCCCAGGACAGGGCCCAGCTCTGGAAACACCATATATTTT.

This clone was observed once. This chain links TRBV19 with TRBJ1-1, with unresolved D. The CDR3 covers 13 residues. Germline CDR1 is LNHDA and CDR2 is SQIVND (reference sequence). V lost 3 bases and J 3 bases, leaving 8 bases between the germline ends. The CDR3, as DNA: TGTGCCAGTAGTATCTTTCGGGACACTGAAGCTTTCTTT. Translated: CASSIFRDTEAFF.

The genes are TRBV13 and TRBJ2-3; 8 bases match TRBD2. Germline CDR1 PRHDT, CDR2 FYEKMQ (reference sequence). After removal of 1 base from V and 2 bases from J, the junction contained 5 bases not matched to a gene. The CDR3 runs 16 residues. Here the CDR3 reads CASSLAGGAPTDTQYF. The CDR3 DNA is TGTGCCAGCAGCTTAGCGGGAGGGGCCCCCACAGATACGCAGTATTTT.

The V call is TRBV9, the J call TRBJ1-1; the match to TRBD1 covers 8 bases. The CDR3 has 15 amino acids. After removal of 4 bases from V and 5 bases from J, the junction contained 10 bases not matched to a gene. In germline, CDR1 is SGDLS, CDR2 YYNGEE. CDR3 amino acids: CASSYGTGRETEAFF. CDR3 nucleotide sequence: TGTGCCAGCAGCTATGGGACAGGCCGGGAGACTGAAGCTTTCTTT.

The chain joins TRBV18 to TRBJ1-4, with D perhaps matching TRBD1 (6 bases). The V end was cut by 2 bases, the J end by 4 bases, with 8 bases between. Germline V gene sequence: CDR1 KGHSH, CDR2 LQKENI. This CDR3 is 14 amino acids long. This CDR3 reads CASSPGQYNEKLFF. CDR3 bases: TGTGCCAGCTCACCAGGACAGTATAATGAAAAACTGTTTTTT.

The chain combines TRBV6-2 or TRBV6-3 with TRBJ2-6, with 7 nucleotides matching TRBD1. CDR1 and CDR2 from the germline V gene are MNHEY and SVGEGT. This CDR3 region has 21 residues. Germline trimming cut 4 bases from V and 0 bases from J; bases unmatched to any gene: 18. The CDR3 coding sequence is TGTGCCAGCAGTTCCATTAGGACAGGAGGAACCTCATTCTCTGGGGCCAACGTCCTGACTTTC. Its protein is CASSSIRTGGTSFSGANVLTF.

The chain is built from TRBV27 and TRBJ2-1, with D possibly matching TRBD2 (5 bases). Germline V gives CDR1 MNHEY, CDR2 SMNVEV (reference sequence). V was cut by 0 bases and J by 12 bases, with 24 bases left in between. The CDR3 has 17 amino acids. CDR3 residues: CASSLSPAPRDLRGQFF. CDR3 sequence (DNA): TGTGCCAGCAGTTTATCCCCTGCCCCACGGGATTTACGTGGGCAGTTCTTC.

The chain recombines TRBV28 with TRBJ1-5; 7 positions agree with TRBD1. Per the germline V gene, CDR1 is MDHEN and CDR2 is SYDVKM. This CDR3 contains 13 residues. V gave up 8 bases and J gave up 3 bases; unmatched junction bases: 4. CDR3 region: CASWTGVNQPQHF. CDR3 nucleotides: TGTGCCAGCTGGACAGGAGTCAATCAGCCCCAGCATTTT. The full variable domain, its missing parts supplied by reference TRBV28 and TRBJ1-5, is DVKVTQSSRYLVKRTGEKVFLECVQDMDHENMFWYRQDPGLGLRLIYFSYDVKMKEKGDIPEGYSVSREKKERFSLILESASTNQTSMYLCASWTGVNQPQHFGDGTRLSIL.

The genes are TRBV7-8 and TRBJ1-5; tentative D call: TRBD1 (5 bases). From germline, CDR1 is SGHVS and CDR2 FQNEAQ. This CDR3 is built from 16 residues. V dropped 5 bases and J dropped 0 bases, with 14 bases sitting between them. The CDR3 bases are TGTGCCAGCAGCATCCTACAGGTGGATAGCAATCAGCCCCAGCATTTT. Its translation: CASSILQVDSNQPQHF.

The CDR3 bases are TGTGCCAGCAGGTCGGGCGGGGAGCTGTTTTTT. It translates to CASRSGGELFF. The V call is TRBV12-3 or TRBV12-4, the J call TRBJ2-2; D call uncertain. The CDR3 loop spans 11 amino acids. V was cut by 6 bases and J by 7 bases, with 6 bases left in between.

The J gene is TRBJ2-5, the V gene TRBV6-6, with D possibly being TRBD2 (5 bases). Germline V CDR1 and CDR2: MNHNY, SVGAGI (reference sequence). The germline V and J ends were trimmed by 0 bases and 1 base, with 12 bases remaining between them. The CDR3 runs to 16 residues. The CDR3 loop is CASSYSASRGQETQYF. The CDR3 region has the DNA TGTGCCAGCAGTTACTCGGCCTCCCGGGGCCAAGAGACCCAGTACTTC.

The J gene is TRBJ2-5, the V gene TRBV7-9, with D perhaps TRBD2 (7 bases). The V gene's germline CDR1 is SEHNR and CDR2 FQNEAQ (reference sequence). V dropped 2 bases and J dropped 4 bases, with 17 bases sitting between them. This CDR3 is built from 16 residues. CDR3 nucleotides: TGTGCCAGCAGCTTACTAGCGGCCCTAGGGGGAGAGACCCAGTACTTC. Its translation is CASSLLAALGGETQYF.